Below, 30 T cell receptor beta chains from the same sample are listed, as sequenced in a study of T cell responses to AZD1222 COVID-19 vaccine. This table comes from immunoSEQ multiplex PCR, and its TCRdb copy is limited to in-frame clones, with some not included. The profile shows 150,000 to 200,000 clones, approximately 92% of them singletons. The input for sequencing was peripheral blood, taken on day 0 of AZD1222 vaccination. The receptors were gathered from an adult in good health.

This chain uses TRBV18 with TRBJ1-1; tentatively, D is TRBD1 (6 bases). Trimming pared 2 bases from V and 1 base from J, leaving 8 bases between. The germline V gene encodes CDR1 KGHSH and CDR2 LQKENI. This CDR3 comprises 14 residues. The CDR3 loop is CASSPETGNTEAFF. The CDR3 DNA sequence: TGTGCCAGCTCACCAGAGACAGGGAACACTGAAGCTTTCTTT.

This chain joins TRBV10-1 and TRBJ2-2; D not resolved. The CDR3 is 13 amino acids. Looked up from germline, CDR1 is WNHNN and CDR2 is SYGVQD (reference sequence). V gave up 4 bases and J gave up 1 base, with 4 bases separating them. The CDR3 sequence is CASSARNTGELFF. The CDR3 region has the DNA TGCGCCAGCAGTGCTAGGAACACCGGGGAGCTGTTTTTT.

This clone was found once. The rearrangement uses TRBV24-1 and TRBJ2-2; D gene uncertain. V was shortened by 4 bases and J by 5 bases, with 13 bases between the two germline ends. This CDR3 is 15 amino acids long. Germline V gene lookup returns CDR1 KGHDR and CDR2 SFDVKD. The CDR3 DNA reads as TGTGCCACCAGTGACCCCCGGGTGATAACCGGGGAGCTGTTTTTT. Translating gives CATSDPRVITGELFF.

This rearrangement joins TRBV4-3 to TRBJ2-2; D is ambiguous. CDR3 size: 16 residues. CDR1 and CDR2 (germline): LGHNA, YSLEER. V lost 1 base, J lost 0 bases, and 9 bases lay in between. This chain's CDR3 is CASSQVVTTNTGELFF. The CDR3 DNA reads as TGCGCCAGCAGCCAAGTAGTGACCACGAACACCGGGGAGCTGTTTTTT.

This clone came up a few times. The CDR3 sequence: CASGGGRAFF. CDR3 bases: TGTGCCAGCGGGGGGGGCCGAGCTTTCTTT. The J gene is TRBJ1-1, the V gene TRBV27; a possible D gene is TRBD1 (6 bases). Trimming stripped 8 bases from V and 10 bases from J, with 11 bases between. Germline V gene data show CDR1 as MNHEY and CDR2 as SMNVEV (reference sequence). CDR3 length: 10 amino acids.

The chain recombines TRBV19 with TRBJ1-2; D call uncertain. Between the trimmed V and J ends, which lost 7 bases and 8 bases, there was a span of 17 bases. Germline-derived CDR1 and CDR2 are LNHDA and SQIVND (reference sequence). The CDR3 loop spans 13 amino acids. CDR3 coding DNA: TGTGCCAGTACCCTGACCCCGCCGGAAGGCTACACCTTC. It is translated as CASTLTPPEGYTF.

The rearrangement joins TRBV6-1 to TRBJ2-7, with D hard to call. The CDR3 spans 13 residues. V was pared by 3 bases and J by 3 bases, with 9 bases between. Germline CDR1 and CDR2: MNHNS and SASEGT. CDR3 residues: CASSDRPSYEQYF. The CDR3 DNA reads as TGTGCCAGCAGTGACAGACCCAGCTACGAGCAGTACTTC.

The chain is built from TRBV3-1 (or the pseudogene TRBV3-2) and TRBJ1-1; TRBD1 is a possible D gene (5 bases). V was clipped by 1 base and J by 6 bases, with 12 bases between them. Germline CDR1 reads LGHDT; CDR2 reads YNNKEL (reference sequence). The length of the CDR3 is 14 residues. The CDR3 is CASSQGEGSPEAFF. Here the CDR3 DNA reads TGTGCCAGCAGCCAAGGGGAGGGGTCGCCTGAAGCTTTCTTT.

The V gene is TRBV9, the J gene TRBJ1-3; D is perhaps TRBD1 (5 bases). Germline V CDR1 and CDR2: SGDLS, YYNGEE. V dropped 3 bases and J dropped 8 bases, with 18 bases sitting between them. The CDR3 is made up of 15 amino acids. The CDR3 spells CASSATPAGGHTIYF. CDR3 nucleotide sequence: TGTGCCAGCAGCGCGACTCCGGCGGGGGGACACACCATATATTTT. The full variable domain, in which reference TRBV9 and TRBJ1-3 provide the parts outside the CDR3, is DSGVTQTPKHLITATGQRVTLRCSPRSGDLSVYWYQQSLDQGLQFLIQYYNGEERAKGNILERFSAQQFPDLHSELNLSSLELGDSALYFCASSATPAGGHTIYFGEGSWLTVV.

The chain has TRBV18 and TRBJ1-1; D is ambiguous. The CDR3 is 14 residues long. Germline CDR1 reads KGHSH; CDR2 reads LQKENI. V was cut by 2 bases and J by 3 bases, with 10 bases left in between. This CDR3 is CASSPGGGDTEAFF. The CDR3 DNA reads TGTGCCAGCTCACCAGGAGGAGGAGACACTGAAGCTTTCTTT.

The CDR3 region is CASSFTPRPQNTEAFF. For the CDR3, the DNA is TGTGCCAGCAGTTTTACCCCCCGGCCCCAGAACACTGAAGCTTTCTTT. The chain uses TRBV6-5 and TRBJ1-1, with D unresolved. V was pared by 4 bases and J by 1 base, with 16 bases between. CDR1 and CDR2 from the germline V gene are MNHEY and SVGAGI. The CDR3 contains 16 residues.

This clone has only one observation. The CDR3, as DNA: TGTGCCAGCAAAGACAGCAATTACAATCAGCCCCAGCATTTT. This sequence encodes CASKDSNYNQPQHF. The chain employs TRBV6-6 and TRBJ1-5, with TRBD1 as a possible D gene (5 bases). Germline V CDR1 and CDR2: MNHNY, SVGAGI (reference sequence). The CDR3 contains 14 residues. V lost 7 bases to trimming and J lost 3 bases, with 13 bases between them.

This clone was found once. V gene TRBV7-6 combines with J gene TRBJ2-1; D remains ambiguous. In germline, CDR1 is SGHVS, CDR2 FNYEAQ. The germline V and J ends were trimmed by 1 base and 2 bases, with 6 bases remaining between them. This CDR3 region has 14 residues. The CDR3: CASSLGRTYNEQFF. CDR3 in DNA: TGTGCCAGCAGCTTAGGACGGACCTACAATGAGCAGTTCTTC.

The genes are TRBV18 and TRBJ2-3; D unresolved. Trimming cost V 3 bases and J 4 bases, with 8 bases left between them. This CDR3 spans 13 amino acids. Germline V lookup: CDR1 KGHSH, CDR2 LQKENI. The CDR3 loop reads CASSPDLSDTQYF. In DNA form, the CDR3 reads TGTGCCAGCTCACCGGATTTGTCAGATACGCAGTATTTT.

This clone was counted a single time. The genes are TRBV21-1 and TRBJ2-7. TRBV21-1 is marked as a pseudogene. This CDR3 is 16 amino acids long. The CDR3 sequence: CASSKAGLEGSYEQYV. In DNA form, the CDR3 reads TGTGCCAGCAGCAAAGCGGGGTTAGAGGGGTCCTACGAGCAGTACGTC.

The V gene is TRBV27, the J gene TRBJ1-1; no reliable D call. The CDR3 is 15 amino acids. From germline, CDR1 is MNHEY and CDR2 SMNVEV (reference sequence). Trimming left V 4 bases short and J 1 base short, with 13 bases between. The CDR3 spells CASSWAATWNTEAFF. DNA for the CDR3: TGTGCCAGCAGTTGGGCAGCTACTTGGAACACTGAAGCTTTCTTT.

CDR3 coding DNA: TGTGCCAGCAGCTTAGTGGCGTCGGGCTACACCTTC. Its protein is CASSLVASGYTF. The rearrangement links TRBV7-2 to TRBJ1-2, with D unresolved. With 1 base removed from V and 8 bases from J, the gap between germline ends came to 8 bases. The V gene's germline CDR1 is SGHTA and CDR2 FQGNSA. This CDR3 region has 12 residues.

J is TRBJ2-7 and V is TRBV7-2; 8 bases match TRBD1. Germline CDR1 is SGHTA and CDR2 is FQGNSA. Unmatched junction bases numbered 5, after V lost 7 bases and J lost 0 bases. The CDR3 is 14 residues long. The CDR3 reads CASKRQGPSYEQYF. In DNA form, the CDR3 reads TGTGCCAGCAAAAGACAGGGGCCCTCCTACGAGCAGTACTTC.

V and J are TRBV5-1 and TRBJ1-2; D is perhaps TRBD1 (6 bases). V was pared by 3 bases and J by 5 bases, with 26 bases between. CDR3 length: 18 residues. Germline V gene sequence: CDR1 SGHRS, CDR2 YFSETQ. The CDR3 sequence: CASSSASGTGRGGYGYTF. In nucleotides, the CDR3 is TGCGCCAGCAGCTCAGCGTCGGGTACAGGGAGGGGAGGTTATGGCTACACCTTC.

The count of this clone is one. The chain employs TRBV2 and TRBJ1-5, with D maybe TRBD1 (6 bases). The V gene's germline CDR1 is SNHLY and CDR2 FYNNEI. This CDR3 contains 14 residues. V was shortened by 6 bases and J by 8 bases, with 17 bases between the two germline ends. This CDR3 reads CASSDGQPGKPQHF. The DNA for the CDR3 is TGTGCCAGCAGCGACGGACAGCCAGGGAAGCCCCAGCATTTT.

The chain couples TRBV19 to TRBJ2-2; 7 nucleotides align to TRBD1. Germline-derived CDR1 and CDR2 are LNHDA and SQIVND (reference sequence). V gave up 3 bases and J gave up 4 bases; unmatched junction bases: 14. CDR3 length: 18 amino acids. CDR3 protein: CASSMKVAGSGGTGELFF. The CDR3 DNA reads TGTGCCAGTAGTATGAAGGTAGCCGGGTCAGGGGGCACCGGGGAGCTGTTTTTT.

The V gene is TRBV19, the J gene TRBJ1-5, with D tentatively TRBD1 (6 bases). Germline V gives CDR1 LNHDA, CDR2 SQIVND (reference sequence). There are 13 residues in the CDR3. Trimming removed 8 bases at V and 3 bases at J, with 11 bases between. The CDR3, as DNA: TGTGCCAGTGGTGGACAGTACAATCAGCCCCAGCATTTT. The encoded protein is CASGGQYNQPQHF.

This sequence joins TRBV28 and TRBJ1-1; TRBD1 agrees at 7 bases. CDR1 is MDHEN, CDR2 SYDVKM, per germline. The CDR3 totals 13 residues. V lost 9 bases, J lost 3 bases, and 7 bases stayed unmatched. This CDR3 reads CASYRGSYTEAFF. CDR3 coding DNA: TGTGCCAGTTACAGGGGATCCTACACTGAAGCTTTCTTT.

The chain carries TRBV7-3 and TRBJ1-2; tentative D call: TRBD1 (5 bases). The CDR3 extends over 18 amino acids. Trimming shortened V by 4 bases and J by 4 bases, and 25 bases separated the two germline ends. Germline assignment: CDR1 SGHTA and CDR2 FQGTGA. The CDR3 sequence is CASSSPAGRRIGGYGYTF. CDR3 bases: TGTGCCAGCAGCTCCCCGGCGGGACGACGGATTGGAGGCTATGGCTACACCTTC.

In nucleotides, the CDR3 is TGTGCCACCCTCCCCCGGGGGGGCAATAGTATGGACGAGCAGTACGTC. Protein product: CATLPRGGNSMDEQYV. The V gene is TRBV28, the J gene TRBJ2-7, with TRBD2 matching 8 bases. V lost 10 bases to trimming and J lost 5 bases; unmatched junction nucleotides: 19. Looked up from germline, CDR1 is MDHEN and CDR2 is SYDVKM. The CDR3 totals 16 residues.

The CDR3 here is CASSLIGEGLGEQYF. Written as DNA, the CDR3 is TGTGCCAGCAGCCTCATCGGGGAAGGCCTGGGCGAGCAGTACTTC. The rearrangement joins TRBV11-2 to TRBJ2-7, with a tentative D call TRBD2 (5 bases). Germline V gives CDR1 SGHAT, CDR2 FQNNGV. The CDR3 is 15 residues long. V was pared by 5 bases and J by 6 bases, with 20 bases between. Full variable domain (outside the CDR3, taken from reference TRBV11-2 and TRBJ2-7): EAGVAQSPRYKIIEKRQSVAFWCNPISGHATLYWYQQILGQGPKLLIQFQNNGVVDDSQLPKDRFSAERLKGVDSTLKIQPAKLEDSAVYLCASSLIGEGLGEQYFGPGTRLTVT.

The CDR3 DNA reads as TGTGCCAGTAGTGCACTATCTAGGGGCGGCAATCAGCCCCAGCATTTT. Encoded protein: CASSALSRGGNQPQHF. This chain uses TRBV19 with TRBJ1-5; tentative D call: TRBD1 (5 bases). Per the germline V gene, CDR1 is LNHDA and CDR2 is SQIVND (reference sequence). The V and J ends lost 5 bases and 2 bases respectively, with 16 bases between them. The CDR3 spans 16 residues. Drawing the rest from reference TRBV19 and TRBJ1-5, the complete variable domain is DGGITQSPKYLFRKEGQNVTLSCEQNLNHDAMYWYRQDPGQGLRLIYYSQIVNDFQKGDIAEGYSVSREKKESFPLTVTSAQKNPTAFYLCASSALSRGGNQPQHFGDGTRLSIL.

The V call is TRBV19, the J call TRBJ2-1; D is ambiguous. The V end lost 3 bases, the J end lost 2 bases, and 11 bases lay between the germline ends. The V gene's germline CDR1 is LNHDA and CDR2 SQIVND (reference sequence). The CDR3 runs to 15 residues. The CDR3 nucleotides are TGTGCCAGTAGTATGACTGGTGGGACCTACAATGAGCAGTTCTTC. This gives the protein CASSMTGGTYNEQFF.

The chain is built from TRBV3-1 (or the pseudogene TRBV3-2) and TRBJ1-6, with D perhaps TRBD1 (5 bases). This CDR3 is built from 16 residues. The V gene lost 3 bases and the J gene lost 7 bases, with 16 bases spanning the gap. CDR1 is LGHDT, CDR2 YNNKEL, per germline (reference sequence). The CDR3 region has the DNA TGTGCCAGCAGCCAGGGGGGTCCGGGGACGAATTCACCCCTCCACTTT. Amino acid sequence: CASSQGGPGTNSPLHF.

CDR3 sequence (DNA): TGTGCCAGCAGCCAAGGGTACAGGAACACTGAAGCTTTCTTT. It codes for CASSQGYRNTEAFF. The chain carries TRBV3-1 (or the pseudogene TRBV3-2) and TRBJ1-1; D gene uncertain. This CDR3 is built from 14 residues. Germline V gene sequence: CDR1 LGHDT, CDR2 YNNKEL (reference sequence). The V and J ends lost 1 base and 1 base respectively, with 7 bases between them.